Ten or more counts support the clone carrying this T cell receptor beta chain. Its antigen is currently unknown. This CDR3 has 15 amino acids. With 5 bases clipped from V and 1 base from J, the junction kept 5 bases outside the gene matches. CDR1 SGHAT and CDR2 FQNNGV come from the germline V gene. This entry is derived from a study of T cells in Graves' hyperthyroidism and ophthalmopathy. Regarding the study as a whole: Separation of ophthalmopathy from stable hyperthyroidism was achieved by a 13 V-J model.

From RNA transcripts, TCR beta CDR3 regions were amplified. HTBI primers were used for first-round RT-PCR of the TCR CDR3. TCRdb re-derived calls from the multiplex PCR reads in MiXCR, one entry per CDR3 protein. The sample holds a few hundred thousand distinct CDR3 sequences, less than 15% seen once. Source material: blood. The chain couples TRBV11-2 to TRBJ2-3, with 8 bases lining up with TRBD2. The receptor was derived from a woman between 40 and 50 years old with Graves' hyperthyroidism that later progressed to Graves' ophthalmopathy. This CDR3 reads CASSREGEGTDTQYF. The DNA of the CDR3 is TGTGCCAGCAGCCGGGAGGGGGAGGGCACAGATACGCAGTATTTT.